These 10 T cell receptor beta chains were all obtained from the same sample, sequenced in a study. Cells sorted as Tregs were CD4+, CD25+ and CD127-/low. Each CDR3 protein gets one entry after TCRdb re-called the 5' RACE reads with MiXCR. The sample yields about 57,000 distinct CDR3 sequences, about 28% seen once. The specimen was tumor-infiltrating Tregs sorted from the breast tumor. Receptors were obtained from a female donor with breast cancer.

As concerns this clonotype: This may arise from a read error, as a much more abundant clone is one base away. The V and J genes are TRBV5-1 and TRBJ2-5, with D possibly TRBD2 on 7 matching bases. Looked up from germline, CDR1 is SGHRS and CDR2 is YFSETQ. V was cut by 5 bases and J by 7 bases, with 18 bases left in between. CDR3 length: 14 residues. Here the CDR3 reads CASSPGGAEVTQYF. CDR3 in DNA: TGCGCCAGCAGTCCGGGGGGCGCGGAAGTGACCCAGTACTTC.

The rearrangement joins TRBV12-3 or TRBV12-4 to TRBJ1-4; TRBD1 aligns across 9 bases. The CDR3 covers 14 residues. The V and J ends lost 4 bases and 6 bases, in that order; junction bases with no gene match: 3. In nucleotides, the CDR3 is TGTGCCAGCAGTTACGGGACAGGGTATGAAAAACTGTTTTTT. This translates into CASSYGTGYEKLFF.

This clonotype counts as medium-sized. V usage is TRBV4-3 and J usage is TRBJ1-5; weak D call: TRBD1 (5 bases). The CDR3 extends over 17 amino acids. CDR1 is LGHNA, CDR2 YSLEER, per germline. Trimming stripped 1 base from V and 0 bases from J, with 13 bases between. The CDR3 reads CASSQVGAVYSNQPQHF. For the CDR3, the DNA is TGCGCCAGCAGCCAAGTAGGGGCGGTTTATAGCAATCAGCCCCAGCATTTT.

This clonotype has ten or more counts. The chain carries TRBV10-2 and TRBJ2-2; 7 bases line up with TRBD1. The CDR3 runs to 14 residues. V dropped 6 bases and J dropped 1; count of bases not matched to a gene: 2. CDR1 and CDR2 from the germline V gene are WSHSY and SAAADI. The CDR3 reads CASRRQGNTGELFF. The CDR3 DNA is TGCGCCAGCAGAAGACAGGGGAACACCGGGGAGCTGTTTTTT.

This clonotype has just a few counts. The J gene is TRBJ2-2, the V gene TRBV7-9; maybe TRBD2 (6 bases). The CDR3 runs to 13 residues. Between the trimmed V and J ends, which lost 5 bases and 5 bases, there was a span of 9 bases. Germline V gene lookup returns CDR1 SEHNR and CDR2 FQNEAQ (reference sequence). The CDR3 loop reads CASSVGGTGELFF. For the CDR3, the DNA is TGTGCCAGCAGCGTCGGGGGAACCGGGGAGCTGTTTTTT.

This clonotype was seen only once. The chain is built from TRBV2 and TRBJ2-4; unclear D gene. The V gene lost 0 bases and the J gene lost 7 bases, with 10 bases spanning the gap. This CDR3 contains 14 residues. Germline-derived CDR1 and CDR2 are SNHLY and FYNNEI. CDR3 in amino acids: CASSEARGRNIQYF. The DNA of the CDR3 is TGTGCCAGCAGTGAAGCGCGCGGCCGGAACATTCAGTACTTC.

With respect to this clonotype: This may be a read error: a much more frequent sequence differs by one nucleotide. In DNA form, the CDR3 reads TGTGCCAGCAGTTTCCAGGGGGCCTGTGGCTACACCTTC. It yields the protein CASSFQGACGYTF. V gene TRBV12-3 or TRBV12-4 combines with J gene TRBJ1-2, with 8 bases lining up with TRBD1. J gave up 7 bases and V 3 bases, and 4 bases lay outside the gene matches. The CDR3 contains 13 residues.

This clonotype was seen ten or more times. The rearrangement links TRBV20-1 to TRBJ1-2, with 12 bases fitting TRBD1. The CDR3 runs to 13 residues. V trimming: 6 bases; J trimming: 6 bases; junction bases outside the gene matches: 5. CDR1 is DFQATT, CDR2 SNEGSKA, per germline (reference sequence). The CDR3 DNA reads as TGCAGTGCCCGGGACAGGGGGCGGGATGGCTACACCTTC. Its protein product is CSARDRGRDGYTF.

The rearrangement links TRBV7-2 to TRBJ2-1; 7 bases align to TRBD2. V lost 6 bases, J lost 0 bases, and 2 bases stayed unmatched. The CDR3 spans 14 residues. The germline CDR1 and CDR2 sequences are SGHTA and FQGNSA. The CDR3 sequence: CASRGDYSYNEQFF. DNA of the CDR3: TGTGCCAGCAGAGGGGACTACTCCTACAATGAGCAGTTCTTC.

This clonotype has only a few counts. The V call is TRBV29-1, the J call TRBJ1-2, with D possibly TRBD1 on 5 matching bases. This CDR3 is 12 amino acids long. CDR1 SQVTM and CDR2 ANQGSEA come from the germline V gene. The V gene lost 7 bases and the J gene lost 5 bases, with 14 bases spanning the gap. The CDR3, as DNA: TGCAGCGGTGCCGGGGCAGGGTATGGCTACACCTTC. It specifies CSGAGAGYGYTF.